The source of this T cell receptor (beta chain) is a study of early T cells in non-severe SARS-CoV-2 infection (dated by TCRdb to the early 2020s). General notes on the study: Bulk RNA from unsorted whole blood was used for TCR sequencing, so alpha and beta chains could not be paired. The paper's findings and limits, for the study overall: Matching against VDJdb was skewed toward anti-spike CD8 responses, likely underestimated virus-specific expansions, and missed private and CD4 specificities.

This clonotype has a count of ten or more. The clone's antigen remains unknown. No per-base quality is available; no much larger clone lies one base away. Library preparation was by 5' RACE. The listed sequencing device is NextSeq 500. The TCR library protocol attached unique molecular identifiers to individual cDNA molecules to correct for sequencing error and PCR bias. Both TCR alpha and beta chains were sequenced, and tight co-correlation was observed between alpha and beta sequence abundances in each sample. For the original study's pipeline: V gene, J gene and CDR3 annotation of TCR sequences was performed with Decombinator V4. TCRs were defined as expanded if a significant change between any two time points was detected under a Poisson model with p below 0.0001. Abundances of TCRs were expressed as counts per million after normalisation to the total number of TCRs sequenced in each sample. MAIT TCRs were defined by TRAV1-2 paired with TRAJ12, TRAJ20 or TRAJ33, and iNKT TCRs by TRAV10 paired with TRAJ18. A search of VDJdb, accessed on 1 November 2021, was run for TCRs annotated to CMV, EBV and SARS-CoV-2, with TCRs annotated for multiple antigens excluded. In-frame beta chains were kept once TCRdb had trimmed the public reads at Q25 with fastp and called clones with MiXCR. Each CDR3 protein gets just one entry, which takes the most common genes and DNA from the rows behind it. The V and J calls and clone size are TCRdb's, not the authors'. Recorded for this sample are about 46,000 distinct CDR3 sequences; roughly 5.4% of them occurred a single time. 5.4% of the sample comes from the top ten.

Compared with germline, V lacks 7 bases and J lacks 3 bases; bases without a gene match: 4. The CDR3 runs 13 residues from the cysteine to the phenylalanine. The retained sequence is limited to the CDR3, 39 bases, with the frame set at the first base. CDR1 and CDR2, looked up from the germline V gene, are ENHRY and SYGVKD. This was a case-control study nested in a cohort of healthcare workers in London, UK, who had nasopharyngeal swab PCR tests and blood samples taken every week. Healthcare workers were recruited between 23 and 31 March 2020, during the week of the UK lockdown, and were followed weekly for up to about 15 weeks.

The sequence is built from TRBV10-3 and TRBJ2-3; 7 of the junction bases match TRBD2. The source is an adult who was a healthcare worker with PCR-confirmed SARS-CoV-2 infection or an uninfected control (not recorded which). Sequenced here: whole blood, sampled at baseline. The nucleotide sequence is given as TGTGCCATCACAGCGGGGACGACAGATACGCAGTATTTT. Protein translation: CAITAGTTDTQYF.